Sequencing of this T cell receptor (beta chain) was carried out in a study of T-cell memory formation after mild COVID-19. Overall study context: TCR clusters were mostly donor specific.

The study's findings and limits: Clones shrinking from day 15 to 85 showed even CD4/CD8 mixes; later expanders tilted CD4+. Largely, contracting CD4+ clones fell within CM and EM, and contracting CD8+ clones within EMRA.

cDNA libraries for TCR alpha and TCR beta, carrying sample barcodes and UMIs, came from 5'RACE with constant-segment primers. In TCRdb, the 5' RACE reads were re-called with MiXCR into one record per CDR3 protein. Seen here are 300,000 to 350,000 distinct CDR3 sequences, roughly 13% observed once, and the top ten hold 22%. V gave up 0 bases and J gave up 16 bases; unmatched junction bases: 6. This CDR3 spans 13 amino acids. CDR1 LGHNA and CDR2 YNFKEQ come from the germline V gene. This clonotype came up many times. What it binds is unknown. This chain uses TRBV4-2 with TRBJ2-4, with 10 bases fitting TRBD1. This clonotype originated in a man between 18 and 29 years old who had mild COVID-19 (a few samples of this study predate the infection). Cell type and time point are not known. Sequenced: PBMCs or a T cell subset sorted from them (not recorded which). CDR3 region: CASSQERDRGEYF. In nucleotides, the CDR3 is TGTGCCAGCAGCCAAGAGAGGGACAGGGGCGAATACTTC.